The rows below give T cell receptor beta chains drawn from one sample of a study of technical replicates of blood from a handful of donors. Libraries were prepared by immunoSEQ multiplex PCR; TCRdb keeps only in-frame clonotypes and omits some of them. The sample carries some 49,000 clones, about 93% recorded once. Sequencing used PBMCs. These receptors were taken from a human donor in good health. Some clones in this sample may be carry-over from other donors' samples. Both conserved end residues are part of each CDR3.

J: TRBJ2-1; V: TRBV6-5; CDR3: CASSQVRVRNNEQFF
J: TRBJ2-3; V: TRBV7-9; CDR3: CASSLDFSTTQYF
J: TRBJ2-3; V: TRBV5-6; CDR3: CASSYGADTQYF
J: TRBJ2-1; V: TRBV5-1; CDR3: CASSSDPGAYSYNEQFF
J: TRBJ2-1; V: TRBV5-1; CDR3: CASRLAGGSEQFF
J: TRBJ2-1; V: TRBV13; CDR3: CATAPNGGAYNEQFF
J: TRBJ2-1; V: TRBV5-4; CDR3: CASSPTRDRATNEQFF
J: TRBJ2-7; V: TRBV7-9; CDR3: CASRRGPWGEQYF
J: TRBJ1-2; V: TRBV9; CDR3: CASSAGGQGSYGYTF
J: TRBJ1-3; V: TRBV5-1; CDR3: CASSALGGPSGNTIYF